This T cell receptor (beta chain) was profiled in a study of tumor and adjacent non-tumor tissue in lung cancer. Three rounds of nested PCR, following a modified ARM-PCR protocol, produced the TCRbeta library. TCRdb reanalysed the multiplex PCR reads using MiXCR and keeps one entry per CDR3 protein. The table includes 84,000 or so distinct CDR3 sequences, around 65% detected once. Study-wide results and caveats: TCR diversity was significantly greater in tumor than normal lung tissue.

This sample's RNA came from whole unsorted tissue. In this sample, this clonotype turned up many times. Its antigen is unidentified. The sample consisted of lung tumor tissue. This receptor was obtained from a man in his sixties or seventies with non-small cell lung cancer.

The CDR3 nucleotides read TGTGCCAGCAGTGACGGCAGAGACTACGAGCAGTACTTC. Translating gives CASSDGRDYEQYF. The rearrangement joins TRBV6-1 to TRBJ2-7; D unresolved. From germline, CDR1 is MNHNS and CDR2 SASEGT. CDR3 length: 13 amino acids. Trimming removed 3 bases at V and 3 bases at J, with 9 bases between.